This TCR beta chain derives from a study of control samples from healthy donors and cancer patients. The V gene's germline CDR1 is SGHDN and CDR2 FVKESK. The CDR3 is 13 residues long. The V and J ends lost 4 bases and 3 bases, in that order; junction bases with no gene match: 1. The repertoire was sequenced with immunoSEQ multiplex PCR; TCRdb's copy has only in-frame clones and lacks some. The data hold 150,000 to 200,000 clones, with 90% to 95% observed a single time. Input material: blood. This rearrangement joins TRBV14 to TRBJ1-2; 8 bases are a match to TRBD1. The receptor was isolated from a woman between 25 and 40 years old in good health. CDR3 nucleotides: TGTGCCAGCAGCCGGGACAGGCACTATGGCTACACCTTC. This sequence encodes CASSRDRHYGYTF.